The 5 T cell receptor delta chains reported below all come from one sample, sequenced in a study of gamma-delta T cells after stem cell transplantation. TCRdb reanalysed the RT-PCR reads via CATT. Of about 2,000 delta-chain clones detected, roughly 6% appear once; the ten largest clones hold 27%. Sequencing was carried out using gamma-delta T cells. The receptor set was obtained from a human donor. It is not recorded whose cells these are; they may come from a transplant donor.

A note on this clone: This could be a read error, since a much larger clone is one nucleotide away. This sample also contains other DNA sequences that code for the same CDR3. This CDR3 is CACDRVLGDTDKSSWDTRQMFF. The CDR3 DNA reads as TGTGCCTGTGACAGGGTACTGGGGGATACCGATAAAAGCTCCTGGGACACCCGACAGATGTTTTTC. This chain connects TRDV2 to TRDJ3; 12 bases are a match to TRDD3. J gave up 0 bases and V 2 bases, and 13 bases lay outside the gene matches. This CDR3 is 22 amino acids long. Germline V CDR1 and CDR2: GEAIGNYY, EKD.

This clone was counted only a few times. The likely explanation is a read error, given a far larger clone one base away. The identical CDR3 is also encoded by other nucleotide sequences in the sample. V gene TRDV2 combines with J gene TRDJ3; 12 nucleotides align to TRDD3. This CDR3 is 22 amino acids long. Germline lookup yields CDR1 GEAIGNYY and CDR2 EKD. CDR3 in DNA: TGTGCCTGCGACAGAGTACTGGGGGATACCGATAAAAGCTCCTGGGACACCCGACAGATGTTTTTC. Translating it yields CACDRVLGDTDKSSWDTRQMFF.

Details on this clone: A far larger clone is just one base off, so this is likely a read error. The chain employs TRDV2 and TRDJ1; the match to TRDD3 covers 12 bases. Per germline, CDR1 GEAIGNYY and CDR2 EKD. The CDR3 is made up of 14 amino acids. Trimming cost V 4 bases and J 6 bases; bases outside gene matches: 5. For the CDR3, the DNA is TGTGCCTGTGATGCACTGGGGGATACCTATAAACTCATCTTT. It specifies CACDALGDTYKLIF.

In the case of this clone: This likely came from a read error, as a far larger clone is one base away. The CDR3 reads CACDTVGHRPYTDKLIF. In nucleotides, the CDR3 is TGTGCCTGTGACACCGTCGGGCATCGACCGTACACCGATAAACTCATCTTT. The chain is built from TRDV2 and TRDJ1; D is unclear. The CDR3 length is 17 residues. Trimming took off 0 bases at V and 0 bases at J, with 16 bases between the two ends. Looked up from germline, CDR1 is GEAIGNYY and CDR2 is EKD.

There are a few counts of this clone. With only one base between it and a far larger clone, this is likely a read error. The CDR3: CACNVLGDTYKLIF. In DNA form, the CDR3 reads TGTGCCTGTAATGTACTGGGGGATACCTATAAACTCATCTTT. This chain links TRDV2 with TRDJ1, with TRDD3 matching over 12 bases. Trimming took 6 bases from V and 6 from J; bases not matched to a gene: 7. Germline values: CDR1 GEAIGNYY, CDR2 EKD. The CDR3 runs 14 residues.